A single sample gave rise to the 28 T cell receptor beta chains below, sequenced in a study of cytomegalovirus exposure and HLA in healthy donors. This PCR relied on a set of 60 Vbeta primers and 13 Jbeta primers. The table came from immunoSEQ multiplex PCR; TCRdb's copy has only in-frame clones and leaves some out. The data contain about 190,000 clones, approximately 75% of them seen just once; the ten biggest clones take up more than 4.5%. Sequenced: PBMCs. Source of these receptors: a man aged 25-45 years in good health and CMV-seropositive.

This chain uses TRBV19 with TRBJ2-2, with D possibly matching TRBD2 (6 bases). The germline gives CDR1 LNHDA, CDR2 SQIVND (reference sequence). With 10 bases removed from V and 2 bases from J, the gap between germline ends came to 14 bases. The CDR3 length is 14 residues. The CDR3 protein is CATPQDYNTGELFF. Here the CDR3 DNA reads TGTGCCACTCCCCAGGACTATAACACCGGGGAGCTGTTTTTT.

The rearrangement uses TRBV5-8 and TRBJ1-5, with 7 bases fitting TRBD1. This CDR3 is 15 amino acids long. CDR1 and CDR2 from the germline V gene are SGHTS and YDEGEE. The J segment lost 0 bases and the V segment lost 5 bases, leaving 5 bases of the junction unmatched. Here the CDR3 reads CASSRQGSSNQPQHF. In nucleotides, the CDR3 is TGTGCCAGCAGTCGACAGGGATCTAGCAATCAGCCCCAGCATTTT. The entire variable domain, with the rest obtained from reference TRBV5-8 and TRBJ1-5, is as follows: EAGVTQSPTHLIKTRGQQATLRCSPISGHTSVYWYQQALGLGLQFLLWYDEGEERNRGNFPPRFSGRQFPNYSSELNVNALELEDSALYLCASSRQGSSNQPQHFGDGTRLSIL.

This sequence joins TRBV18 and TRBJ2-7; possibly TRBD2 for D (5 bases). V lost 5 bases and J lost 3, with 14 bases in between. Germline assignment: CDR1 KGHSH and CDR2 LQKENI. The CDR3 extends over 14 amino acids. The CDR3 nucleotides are TGTGCCAGCTCAACTTCTCTAGGAGGCTACGAGCAGTACTTC. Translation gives CASSTSLGGYEQYF.

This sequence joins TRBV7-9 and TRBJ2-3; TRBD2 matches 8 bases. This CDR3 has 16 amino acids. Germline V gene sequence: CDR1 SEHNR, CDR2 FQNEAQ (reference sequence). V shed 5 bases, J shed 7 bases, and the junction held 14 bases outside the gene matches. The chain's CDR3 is CASSPKQAGVGNTQYF. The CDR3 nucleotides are TGTGCCAGCAGCCCAAAGCAAGCGGGGGTGGGGAATACGCAGTATTTT.

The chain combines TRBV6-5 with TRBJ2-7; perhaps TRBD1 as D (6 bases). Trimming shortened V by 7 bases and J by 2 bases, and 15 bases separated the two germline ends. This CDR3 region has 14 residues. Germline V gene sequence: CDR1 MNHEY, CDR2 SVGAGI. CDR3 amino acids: CASKPGHGTYEQYF. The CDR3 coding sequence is TGTGCCAGCAAGCCGGGACACGGAACCTACGAGCAGTACTTC.

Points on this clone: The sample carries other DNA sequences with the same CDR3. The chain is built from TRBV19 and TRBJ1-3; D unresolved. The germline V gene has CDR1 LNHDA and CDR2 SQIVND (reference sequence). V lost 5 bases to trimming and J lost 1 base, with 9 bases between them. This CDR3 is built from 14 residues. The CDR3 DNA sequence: TGTGCCAGTAGTTTGGGCTCATCTGGAAACACCATATATTTT. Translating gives CASSLGSSGNTIYF.

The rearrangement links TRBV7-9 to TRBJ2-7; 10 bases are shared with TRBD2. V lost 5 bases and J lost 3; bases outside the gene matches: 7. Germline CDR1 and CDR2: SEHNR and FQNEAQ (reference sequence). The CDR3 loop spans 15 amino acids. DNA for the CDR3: TGTGCCAGCAGCCTTACTAGCGGGGCGGGCTACGAGCAGTACTTC. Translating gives CASSLTSGAGYEQYF.

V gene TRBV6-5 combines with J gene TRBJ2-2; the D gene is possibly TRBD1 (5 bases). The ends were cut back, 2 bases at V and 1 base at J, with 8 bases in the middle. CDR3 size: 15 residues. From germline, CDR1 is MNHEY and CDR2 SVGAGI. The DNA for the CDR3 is TGTGCCAGCAGTTACACTACAGGGAACACCGGGGAGCTGTTTTTT. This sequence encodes CASSYTTGNTGELFF.

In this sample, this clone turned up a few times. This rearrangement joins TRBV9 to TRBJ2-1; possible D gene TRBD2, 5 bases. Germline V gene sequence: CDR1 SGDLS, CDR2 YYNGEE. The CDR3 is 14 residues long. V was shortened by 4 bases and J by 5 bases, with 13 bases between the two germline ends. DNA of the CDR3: TGTGCCAGCAGCCCTAGCCGGGATCACAATGAGCAGTTCTTC. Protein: CASSPSRDHNEQFF.

The CDR3 sequence: CASSPGGGENTEAFF. CDR3 DNA sequence: TGTGCCAGCAGCCCAGGAGGGGGGGAGAACACTGAAGCTTTCTTT. This chain joins TRBV9 and TRBJ1-1, with a weak D call TRBD1 (6 bases). V was pared by 4 bases and J by 1 base, with 14 bases between. The CDR3 has 15 residues. Germline V gives CDR1 SGDLS, CDR2 YYNGEE.

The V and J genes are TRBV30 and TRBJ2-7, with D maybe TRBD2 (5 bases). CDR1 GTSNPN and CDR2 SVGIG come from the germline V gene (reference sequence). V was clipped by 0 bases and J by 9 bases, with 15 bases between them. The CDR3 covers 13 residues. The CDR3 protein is CAWSVLFDAGQYF. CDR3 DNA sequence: TGTGCCTGGAGTGTACTCTTTGATGCGGGGCAGTACTTC.

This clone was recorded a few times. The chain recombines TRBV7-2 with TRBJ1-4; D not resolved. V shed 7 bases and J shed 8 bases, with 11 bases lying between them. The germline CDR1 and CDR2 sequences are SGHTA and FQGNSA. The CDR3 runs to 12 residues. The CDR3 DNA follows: TGTGCCAGCACCCGAGGGCGGGAAAAACTGTTTTTT. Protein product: CASTRGREKLFF.

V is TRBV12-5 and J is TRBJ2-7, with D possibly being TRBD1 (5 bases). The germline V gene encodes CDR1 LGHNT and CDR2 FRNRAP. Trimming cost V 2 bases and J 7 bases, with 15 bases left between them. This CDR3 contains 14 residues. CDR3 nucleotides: TGTGCTAGTGGTTTGTTCACCGGACAACGGGAGCAGTACTTC. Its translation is CASGLFTGQREQYF.

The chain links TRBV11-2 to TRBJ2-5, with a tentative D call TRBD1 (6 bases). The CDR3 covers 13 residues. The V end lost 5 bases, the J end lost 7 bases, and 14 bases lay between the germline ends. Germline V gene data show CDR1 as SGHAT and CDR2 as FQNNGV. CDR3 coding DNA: TGTGCCAGCAGCCGGGACAACCTCGGGACCCAGTACTTC. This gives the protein CASSRDNLGTQYF.

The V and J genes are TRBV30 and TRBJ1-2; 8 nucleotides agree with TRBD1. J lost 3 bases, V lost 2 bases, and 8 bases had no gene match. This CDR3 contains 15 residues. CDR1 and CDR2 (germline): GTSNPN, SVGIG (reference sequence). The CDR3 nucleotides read TGTGCCTGGAGTACGACAGGGGAAAGTGACTATGGCTACACCTTC. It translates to CAWSTTGESDYGYTF.

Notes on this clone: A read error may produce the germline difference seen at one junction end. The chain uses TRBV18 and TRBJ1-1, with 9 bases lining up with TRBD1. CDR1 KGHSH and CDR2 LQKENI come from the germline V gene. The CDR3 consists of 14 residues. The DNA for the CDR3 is TGTGCCAGCCCACCGGCGGGACAGGGCACTGAAGCTTTCTTT. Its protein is CASPPAGQGTEAFF.

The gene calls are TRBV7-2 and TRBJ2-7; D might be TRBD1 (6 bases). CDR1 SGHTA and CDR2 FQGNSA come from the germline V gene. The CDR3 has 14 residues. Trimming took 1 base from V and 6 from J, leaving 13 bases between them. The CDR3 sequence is CASSLDQGHGEQYF. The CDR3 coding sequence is TGTGCCAGCAGCTTAGATCAGGGGCACGGCGAGCAGTACTTC.

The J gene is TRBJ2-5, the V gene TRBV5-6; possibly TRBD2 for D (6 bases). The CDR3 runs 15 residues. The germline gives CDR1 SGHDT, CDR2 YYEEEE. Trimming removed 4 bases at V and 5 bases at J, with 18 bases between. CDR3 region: CASSPLGLLYETQYF. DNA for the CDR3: TGTGCCAGCAGCCCTCTGGGACTTCTTTACGAGACCCAGTACTTC.

CDR3 nucleotides: TGTGCCAGCAGTGATTTCCCTAGCGGGCAAGAGACCCAGTACTTC. Its protein is CASSDFPSGQETQYF. The rearrangement joins TRBV6-4 to TRBJ2-5, with TRBD2 matching 8 bases. The germline CDR1 and CDR2 sequences are MRHNA and SNTAGT. With 3 bases clipped from V and 2 bases from J, the junction kept 5 bases outside the gene matches. The CDR3 has 15 amino acids.

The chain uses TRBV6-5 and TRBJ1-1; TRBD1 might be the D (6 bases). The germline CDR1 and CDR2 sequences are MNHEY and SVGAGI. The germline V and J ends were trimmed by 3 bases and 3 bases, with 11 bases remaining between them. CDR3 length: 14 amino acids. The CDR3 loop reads CASSYRGTDTEAFF. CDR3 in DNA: TGTGCCAGCAGTTATAGGGGGACGGACACTGAAGCTTTCTTT.

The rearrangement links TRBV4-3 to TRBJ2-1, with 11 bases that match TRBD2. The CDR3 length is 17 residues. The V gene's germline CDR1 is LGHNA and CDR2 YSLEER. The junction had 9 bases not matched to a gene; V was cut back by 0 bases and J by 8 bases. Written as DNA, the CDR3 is TGCGCCAGCAGCCAAGATGTTTTAGCGGGGGGGGTCCATGAGCAGTTCTTC. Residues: CASSQDVLAGGVHEQFF.

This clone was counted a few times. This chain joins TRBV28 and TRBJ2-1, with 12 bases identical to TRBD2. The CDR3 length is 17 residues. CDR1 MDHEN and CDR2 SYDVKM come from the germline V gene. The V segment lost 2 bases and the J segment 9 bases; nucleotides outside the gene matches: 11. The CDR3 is CASSLVFMTSGSREQFF. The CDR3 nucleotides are TGTGCCAGCAGTTTAGTATTTATGACTAGCGGGAGTCGTGAGCAGTTCTTC.

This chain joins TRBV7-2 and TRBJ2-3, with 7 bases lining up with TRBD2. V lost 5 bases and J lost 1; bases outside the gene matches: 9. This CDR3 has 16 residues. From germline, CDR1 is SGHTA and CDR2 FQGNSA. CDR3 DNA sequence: TGTGCCAGCAGCCCCCGGGGGGTCTCTGGCACAGATACGCAGTATTTT. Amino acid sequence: CASSPRGVSGTDTQYF.

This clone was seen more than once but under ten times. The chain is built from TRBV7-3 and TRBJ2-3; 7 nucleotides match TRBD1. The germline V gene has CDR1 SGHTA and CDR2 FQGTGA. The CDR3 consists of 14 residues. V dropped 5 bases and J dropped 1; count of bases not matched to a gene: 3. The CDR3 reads CASSLTGGTDTQYF. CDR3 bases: TGTGCCAGCAGCCTCACAGGGGGCACAGATACGCAGTATTTT.

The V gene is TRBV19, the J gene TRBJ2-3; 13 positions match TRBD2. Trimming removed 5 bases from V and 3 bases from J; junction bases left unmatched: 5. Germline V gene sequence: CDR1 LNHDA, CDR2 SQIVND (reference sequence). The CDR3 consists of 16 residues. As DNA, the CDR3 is TGTGCCAGTAGTGGACTAGCGGGAGTCACAACAGATACGCAGTATTTT. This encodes CASSGLAGVTTDTQYF.

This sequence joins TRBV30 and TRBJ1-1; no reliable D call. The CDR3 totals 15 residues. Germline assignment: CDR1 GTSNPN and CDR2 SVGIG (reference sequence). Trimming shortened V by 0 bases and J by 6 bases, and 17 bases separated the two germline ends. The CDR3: CAWSVGQAGRPEAFF. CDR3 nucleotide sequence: TGTGCCTGGAGTGTGGGCCAGGCGGGGAGACCTGAAGCTTTCTTT.

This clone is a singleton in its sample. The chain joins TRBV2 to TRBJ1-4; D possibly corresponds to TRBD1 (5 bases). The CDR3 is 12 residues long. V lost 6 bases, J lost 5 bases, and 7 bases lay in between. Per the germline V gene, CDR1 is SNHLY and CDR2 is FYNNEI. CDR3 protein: CASRQGNEKLFF. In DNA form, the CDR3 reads TGTGCCAGCAGGCAGGGAAATGAAAAACTGTTTTTT.

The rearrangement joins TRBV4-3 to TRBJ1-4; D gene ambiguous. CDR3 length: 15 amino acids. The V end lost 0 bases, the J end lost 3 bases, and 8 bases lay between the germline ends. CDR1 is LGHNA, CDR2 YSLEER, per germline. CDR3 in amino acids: CASSQDRGPNEKLFF. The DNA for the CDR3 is TGCGCCAGCAGCCAAGATCGAGGGCCTAATGAAAAACTGTTTTTT.